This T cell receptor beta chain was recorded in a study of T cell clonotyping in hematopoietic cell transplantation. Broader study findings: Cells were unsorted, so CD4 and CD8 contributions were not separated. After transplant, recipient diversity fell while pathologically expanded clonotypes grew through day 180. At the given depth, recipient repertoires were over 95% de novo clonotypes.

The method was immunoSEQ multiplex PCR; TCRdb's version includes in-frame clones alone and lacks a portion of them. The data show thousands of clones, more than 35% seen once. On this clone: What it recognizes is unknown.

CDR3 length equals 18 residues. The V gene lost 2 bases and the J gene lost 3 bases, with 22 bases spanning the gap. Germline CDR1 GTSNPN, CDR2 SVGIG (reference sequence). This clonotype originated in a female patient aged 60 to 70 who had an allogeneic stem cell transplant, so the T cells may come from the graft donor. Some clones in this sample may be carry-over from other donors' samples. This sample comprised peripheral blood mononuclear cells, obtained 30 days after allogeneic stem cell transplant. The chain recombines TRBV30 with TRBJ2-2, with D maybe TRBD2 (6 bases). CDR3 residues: CAWSQGTDSIVYTGELFF. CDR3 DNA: TGTGCCTGGAGTCAAGGGACTGACTCGATTGTGTACACCGGGGAGCTGTTTTTT.